In its sample, the clone carrying this T cell receptor beta chain was seen many times. Its antigen is unidentified. RNA transcripts served as the template for amplifying TCR beta CDR3 regions. HTBI primers drove first-round RT-PCR of the TCR CDR3. TCRdb processed the multiplex PCR reads anew with MiXCR; each CDR3 protein has one entry. The repertoire includes approximately 400,000 distinct CDR3 sequences, around 25% of them detected once, and about 73% sits in the top ten. This entry is derived from a study of T cells in Graves' hyperthyroidism and ophthalmopathy. Study observations and caveats: Most clonotypes that expanded in the thyroid above 0.001 also showed up in blood.

CDR1 is MDHEN and CDR2 is SYDVKM in the germline V gene. Trimming cost V 5 bases and J 8 bases, with 25 bases left between them. CDR3 size: 17 residues. The sample was blood. The source is a man over 45 with Graves' hyperthyroidism. The chain recombines TRBV28 with TRBJ2-1; D may be TRBD2 (6 bases). In DNA form, the CDR3 reads TGTGCCAGCAGTCCATCAGGAGGGGCCCCCGGGTGGGATGAGCAGTTCTTC. Translated, it gives CASSPSGGAPGWDEQFF.